This T cell receptor beta chain was recorded in a study of low-dose radiotherapy and immunotherapy resistance in tumors. Across the whole study: A total of 13 Gy over 26 weeks was given to Cohort 2 as 1 Gy per fraction every two weeks.

The CDR3 has 13 amino acids. V was shortened by 7 bases and J by 6 bases, with 16 bases between the two germline ends. Germline loops: CDR1 SQVTM, CDR2 ANQGSEA. The time point was: after trial treatment. Noted treatment: LDRT plus nivolumab, ipilimumab, low-dose cyclophosphamide and aspirin (RACIN trial). TRAV- and TRBV-specific primers were used for first-strand cDNA, which covered alpha and beta chains. With a V-primer adapter and a constant-region primer, TCRs were amplified for 20 PCR cycles. In vitro transcription was used to amplify the isolated mRNA. TCRdb itself ran the reads through MiXCR, one entry per CDR3 protein. The sample gives around 33,000 distinct CDR3 sequences, around 50% of which show up once; about 5.7% is in the top ten. This clonotype came up many times.

V gene TRBV29-1 combines with J gene TRBJ2-1; the D is unclear. The origin of this receptor is a male donor with gallbladder cancer. The material was PBMCs, obtained after low-dose radiotherapy plus immunotherapy. CDR3 in DNA: TGCAGCGGATGGCCCCCGGGCCTCAATGAGCAGTTCTTC. Protein product: CSGWPPGLNEQFF.